These 20 T cell receptor beta chains share one sample of origin, sequenced in a study of T cell responses to AZD1222 COVID-19 vaccine. The repertoire was sequenced with immunoSEQ multiplex PCR; TCRdb's copy has only in-frame clones and lacks some. The sample consists of approximately 140,000 clones, around 90% of them appearing once. Sequenced material: peripheral blood, taken 28 days after the second AZD1222 dose. These TCRs come from an adult who received the AZD1222 COVID-19 vaccine.

The chain combines TRBV7-2 with TRBJ2-6; 7 nucleotides match TRBD1. Trimming cost V 1 base and J 0 bases; bases outside gene matches: 6. The CDR3 spans 18 residues. The V gene's germline CDR1 is SGHTA and CDR2 FQGNSA. The CDR3 reads CASSLVGQESSGANVLTF. CDR3 bases: TGTGCCAGCAGCTTAGTAGGACAGGAGAGCTCTGGGGCCAACGTCCTGACTTTC.

J is TRBJ1-1 and V is TRBV7-9, with a tentative D call TRBD1 (6 bases). The CDR3 is made up of 14 amino acids. Per the germline V gene, CDR1 is SEHNR and CDR2 is FQNEAQ (reference sequence). V lost 5 bases to trimming and J lost 4 bases, with 14 bases between them. As DNA, the CDR3 is TGTGCCAGCAGCCAGGACAGAGGTAGCACTGAAGCTTTCTTT. It yields the protein CASSQDRGSTEAFF.

The chain carries TRBV25-1 and TRBJ1-2, with D uncertain. This CDR3 region has 14 residues. The germline CDR1 and CDR2 sequences are MGHDK and SYGVNS. V dropped 5 bases and J dropped 5 bases, with 15 bases sitting between them. As DNA, the CDR3 is TGTGCCAGCAGTACAAAAACAGAGAATTATGGCTACACCTTC. Protein product: CASSTKTENYGYTF.

CDR3 region: CASQGERMQFF. The DNA for the CDR3 is TGTGCAAGTCAAGGGGAGAGGATGCAGTTCTTC. The V gene is TRBV12-2, the J gene TRBJ2-1. TRBV12-2 is a pseudogene segment. The CDR3 is 11 residues long.

In this sample, this clone turned up once. V and J are TRBV7-9 and TRBJ2-2; D uncertain. Germline V gene sequence: CDR1 SEHNR, CDR2 FQNEAQ (reference sequence). V lost 5 bases to trimming and J lost 6 bases, with 16 bases between them. CDR3 size: 15 residues. This CDR3 is CASSSGPIPPGELFF. The CDR3 DNA is TGTGCCAGCAGCAGTGGCCCAATCCCCCCCGGGGAGCTGTTTTTT.

V is TRBV27 and J is TRBJ2-1, with no clear D. V lost 5 bases and J 0 bases, leaving 11 bases between the germline ends. This CDR3 contains 15 residues. Per the germline V gene, CDR1 is MNHEY and CDR2 is SMNVEV (reference sequence). CDR3 DNA: TGTGCCAGCAGTGTACGCGGTAACTCCTACAATGAGCAGTTCTTC. The encoded protein is CASSVRGNSYNEQFF.

The genes are TRBV7-7 and TRBJ2-1, with TRBD2 identical over 10 bases. This CDR3 comprises 16 residues. Germline trimming cut 1 base from V and 7 bases from J; bases unmatched to any gene: 7. The V gene's germline CDR1 is SSHAT and CDR2 FNYEAQ (reference sequence). The CDR3 DNA sequence: TGTGCCAGCAGCTTAGGGTCAGCGGGGGGGATGAATGAGCAGTTCTTC. It codes for CASSLGSAGGMNEQFF.

This chain joins TRBV18 and TRBJ1-3, with a tentative D call TRBD1 (6 bases). From germline, CDR1 is KGHSH and CDR2 LQKENI. The CDR3 covers 15 residues. V was shortened by 8 bases and J by 0 bases, with 14 bases between the two germline ends. The DNA of the CDR3 is TGTGCCAGCCAGGGGTCCTCATTCTCTGGAAACACCATATATTTT. Translation: CASQGSSFSGNTIYF.

The CDR3 sequence: CASSPRQGGIYEQYF. The CDR3 DNA sequence: TGTGCCAGCAGCCCCAGACAGGGGGGCATCTACGAGCAGTACTTC. This chain connects TRBV7-6 to TRBJ2-7, with 9 bases that match TRBD1. The length of the CDR3 is 15 residues. Per the germline V gene, CDR1 is SGHVS and CDR2 is FNYEAQ. The ends lost 5 bases at V and 3 bases at J; junction bases unmatched: 8.

This sequence joins TRBV4-2 and TRBJ2-1; 8 bases agree with TRBD2. This CDR3 has 16 amino acids. The ends lost 0 bases at V and 8 bases at J; junction bases unmatched: 9. CDR1 is LGHNA and CDR2 is YNFKEQ in the germline V gene. The CDR3: CASSQEAGGASDEQFF. CDR3 bases: TGTGCCAGCAGCCAAGAAGCCGGGGGGGCCTCGGATGAGCAGTTCTTC.

J is TRBJ1-5 and V is TRBV6-2 or TRBV6-3, with D maybe TRBD1 (5 bases). Germline assignment: CDR1 MNHEY and CDR2 SVGEGT. This CDR3 spans 14 amino acids. Trimming removed 5 bases at V and 2 bases at J, with 10 bases between. The CDR3 nucleotides are TGTGCCAGCAGTCCCGGGGGAGGCAATCAGCCCCAGCATTTT. It encodes CASSPGGGNQPQHF.

The chain joins TRBV2 to TRBJ2-1; tentative D call: TRBD2 (5 bases). Germline V gene sequence: CDR1 SNHLY, CDR2 FYNNEI. V was cut by 8 bases and J by 3 bases, with 14 bases left in between. This CDR3 comprises 14 residues. CDR3 sequence reads: CASHERSLYNEQFF. The CDR3 DNA is TGTGCCAGCCATGAGCGGAGCCTCTACAATGAGCAGTTCTTC.

Here the CDR3 reads CASSLGTGFSPLHF. The CDR3 DNA follows: TGTGCCAGCAGCCTTGGGACAGGGTTTTCACCCCTCCACTTT. This rearrangement joins TRBV5-6 to TRBJ1-6, with TRBD1 identical over 9 bases. The CDR3 contains 14 residues. The germline gives CDR1 SGHDT, CDR2 YYEEEE. V dropped 4 bases and J dropped 9; count of bases not matched to a gene: 5.

The chain couples TRBV5-1 to TRBJ1-3; D gene ambiguous. The germline gives CDR1 SGHRS, CDR2 YFSETQ. CDR3 length: 14 amino acids. V was shortened by 0 bases and J by 4 bases, with 8 bases between the two germline ends. CDR3 nucleotides: TGCGCCAGCAGCTTGGAAGGGTTAGGAAACACCATATATTTT. Protein sequence: CASSLEGLGNTIYF. Using reference TRBV5-1 and TRBJ1-3 for the parts outside the CDR3, the full variable domain is KAGVTQTPRYLIKTRGQQVTLSCSPISGHRSVSWYQQTPGQGLQFLFEYFSETQRNKGNFPGRFSGRQFSNSRSEMNVSTLELGDSALYLCASSLEGLGNTIYFGEGSWLTVV.

The chain has TRBV18 and TRBJ1-1, with D unresolved. The CDR3 runs to 14 residues. Germline V CDR1 and CDR2: KGHSH, LQKENI. Trimming took off 4 bases at V and 4 bases at J, with 13 bases between the two ends. The CDR3 spells CASSLDPGSTEAFF. CDR3 nucleotides: TGTGCCAGCTCACTTGACCCGGGTTCCACTGAAGCTTTCTTT. The complete variable domain, with remaining parts taken from reference TRBV18 and TRBJ1-1, reads NAGVMQNPRHLVRRRGQEARLRCSPMKGHSHVYWYRQLPEEGLKFMVYLQKENIIDESGMPKERFSAEFPKEGPSILRIQQVVRGDSAAYFCASSLDPGSTEAFFGQGTRLTVV.

This sequence joins TRBV4-3 and TRBJ2-2, with D unclear. Germline V lookup: CDR1 LGHNA, CDR2 YSLEER. This CDR3 spans 16 amino acids. V was pared by 4 bases and J by 0 bases, with 12 bases between. The chain's CDR3 is CASSPLLLANTGELFF. The DNA for the CDR3 is TGCGCCAGCAGCCCTCTATTGTTGGCGAACACCGGGGAGCTGTTTTTT.

This sequence joins TRBV7-7 and TRBJ2-3; D is possibly TRBD2 (6 bases). The CDR3 contains 15 residues. Between the trimmed V and J ends, which lost 5 bases and 0 bases, there was a span of 12 bases. Germline V gene lookup returns CDR1 SSHAT and CDR2 FNYEAQ (reference sequence). DNA for the CDR3: TGTGCCAGCAGCAAAGGAGGGGAGAGCACAGATACGCAGTATTTT. This sequence encodes CASSKGGESTDTQYF.

This chain uses TRBV7-2 with TRBJ2-3; tentatively, D is TRBD1 (6 bases). The CDR3 extends over 15 amino acids. The V and J ends lost 5 bases and 2 bases respectively, with 14 bases between them. The V gene's germline CDR1 is SGHTA and CDR2 FQGNSA. The CDR3 spells CASSLRTADTDTQYF. Here the CDR3 DNA reads TGTGCCAGCAGCCTCCGGACAGCGGACACAGATACGCAGTATTTT.

The chain joins TRBV28 to TRBJ2-2; 7 bases align to TRBD2. Losses at the gene ends were 7 bases for V and 7 bases for J; bases not matched to a gene: 3. CDR1 is MDHEN and CDR2 is SYDVKM in the germline V gene. The CDR3 consists of 12 residues. The CDR3 DNA is TGTGCCAGCACATCGGGGGGCGGGGAGCTGTTTTTT. Amino acids: CASTSGGGELFF.

The chain recombines TRBV19 with TRBJ1-2; no reliable D call. The CDR3 runs to 13 residues. The V gene lost 3 bases and the J gene lost 8 bases, with 13 bases spanning the gap. The germline V gene encodes CDR1 LNHDA and CDR2 SQIVND (reference sequence). This chain's CDR3 is CASSIFDQWGYTF. The CDR3 coding sequence is TGTGCCAGTAGTATTTTCGATCAGTGGGGCTACACCTTC.